This T cell receptor (beta chain) came from a study of shared clonotypes between healthy human individuals. The CDR3 extends over 11 amino acids. Germline lookup yields CDR1 ENHRY and CDR2 SYGVKD. V was clipped by 7 bases and J by 5 bases, with 6 bases between them. Original analysis: ImmunoSEQ junction-only sequences lacked quality scores, so their filtering differed. Some clones are missing from TCRdb's copy, which holds only in-frame ones; the method was immunoSEQ multiplex PCR. D and trimming were read from the DNA, whereas the V and J calls and clone size are those reported in that table. This sample yields a few million clones, of which approximately 92% are seen a single time; around 0.14% belongs to the top ten. In regard to this clone: Its antigen is still unknown.

General study findings and limits: The small donor group covered limited genetic and exposure diversity.

The study drew its donors from healthy HIV-negative adults without recent acute infections or vaccinations. The receptor comes from a man aged 18 to 30 in good health. The gene calls are TRBV10-3 and TRBJ2-1; D not certain. The sequenced sample was naive CD4+ T cells sorted from blood. The sample's subset: CD45RA+ positively selected. CDR3 protein: CAITRDNEQFF. CDR3 coding DNA: TGTGCCATCACCAGAGACAATGAGCAGTTCTTC.